What follows is one TCR beta chain and its context. No antigen is known for it. The assay was immunoSEQ multiplex PCR, and TCRdb's table has in-frame clones only and misses some. Of under 95,000 clones listed, roughly 90% are singletons. This CDR3 is built from 14 residues. From germline, CDR1 is SNHLY and CDR2 FYNNEI. Trimming left V 6 bases short and J 0 bases short, with 9 bases between. The data stem from a study of T cell responses to AZD1222 COVID-19 vaccine. For the study at large: Timing groups of about 4 and about 12 weeks for second doses were pooled.

General study results and limits: Donors were chiefly white British, with a greater number of females, and clonal diversity was perhaps underestimated.

The rearrangement uses TRBV2 and TRBJ1-5; D remains ambiguous. The source material was peripheral blood, sampled on day 0 of AZD1222 vaccination. The clonotype originates from an adult in good health. The CDR3, as DNA: TGTGCCAGCAGGACCGACCCTAGCAATCAGCCCCAGCATTTT. Amino acid sequence: CASRTDPSNQPQHF.